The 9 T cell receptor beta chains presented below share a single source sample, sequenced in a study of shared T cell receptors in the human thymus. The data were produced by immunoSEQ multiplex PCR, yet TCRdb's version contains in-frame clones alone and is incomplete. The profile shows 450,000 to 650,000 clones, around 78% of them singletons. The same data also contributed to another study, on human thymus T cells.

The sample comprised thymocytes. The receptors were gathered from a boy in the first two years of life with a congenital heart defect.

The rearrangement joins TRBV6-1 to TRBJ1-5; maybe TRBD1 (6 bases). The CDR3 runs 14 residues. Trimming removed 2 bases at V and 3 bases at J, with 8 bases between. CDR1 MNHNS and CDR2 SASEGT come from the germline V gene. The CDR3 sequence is CASSEQGNNQPQHF. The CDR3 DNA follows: TGTGCCAGCAGTGAACAGGGGAACAATCAGCCCCAGCATTTT.

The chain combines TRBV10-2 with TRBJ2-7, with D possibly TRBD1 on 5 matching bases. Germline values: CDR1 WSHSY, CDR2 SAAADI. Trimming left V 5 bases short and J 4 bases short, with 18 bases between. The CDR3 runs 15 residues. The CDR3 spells CASSPGLKERYEQYF. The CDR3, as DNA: TGCGCCAGCAGTCCAGGGCTCAAAGAAAGGTACGAGCAGTACTTC.

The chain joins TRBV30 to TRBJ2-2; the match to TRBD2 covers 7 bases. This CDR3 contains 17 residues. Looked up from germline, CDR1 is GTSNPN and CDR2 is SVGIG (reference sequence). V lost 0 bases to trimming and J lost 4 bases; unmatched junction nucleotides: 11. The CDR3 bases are TGTGCCTGGAGTGTAATTCGGCGGGAGCGGCCCACCGGGGAGCTGTTTTTT. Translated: CAWSVIRRERPTGELFF.

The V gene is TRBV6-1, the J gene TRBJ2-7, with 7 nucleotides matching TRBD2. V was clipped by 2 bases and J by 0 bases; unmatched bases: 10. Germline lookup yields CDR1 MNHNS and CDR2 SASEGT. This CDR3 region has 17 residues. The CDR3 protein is CASSEKSQRDLSYEQYF. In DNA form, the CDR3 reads TGTGCCAGCAGTGAAAAGAGTCAGCGGGACCTCTCCTACGAGCAGTACTTC.

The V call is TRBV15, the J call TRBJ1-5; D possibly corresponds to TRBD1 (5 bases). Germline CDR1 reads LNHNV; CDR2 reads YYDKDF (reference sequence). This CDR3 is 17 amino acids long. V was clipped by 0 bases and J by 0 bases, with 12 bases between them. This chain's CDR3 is CATSREGGVYSNQPQHF. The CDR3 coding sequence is TGTGCCACCAGCAGAGAAGGAGGGGTGTATAGCAATCAGCCCCAGCATTTT.

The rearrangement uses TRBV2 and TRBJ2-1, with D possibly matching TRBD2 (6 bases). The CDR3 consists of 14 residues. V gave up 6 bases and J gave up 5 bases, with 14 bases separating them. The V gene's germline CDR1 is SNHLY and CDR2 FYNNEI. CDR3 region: CASRGIADNNEQFF. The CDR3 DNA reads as TGTGCCAGCAGGGGGATAGCGGATAACAATGAGCAGTTCTTC.

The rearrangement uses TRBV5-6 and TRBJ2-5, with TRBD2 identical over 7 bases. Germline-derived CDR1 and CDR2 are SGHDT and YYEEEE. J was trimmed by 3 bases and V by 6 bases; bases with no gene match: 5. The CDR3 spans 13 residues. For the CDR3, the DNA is TGTGCCAGCACCCTGGGGGGGAAAGAGACCCAGTACTTC. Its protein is CASTLGGKETQYF. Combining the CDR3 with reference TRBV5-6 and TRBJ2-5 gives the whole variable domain DAGVTQSPTHLIKTRGQQVTLRCSPKSGHDTVSWYQQALGQGPQFIFQYYEEEERQRGNFPDRFSGHQFPNYSSELNVNALLLGDSALYLCASTLGGKETQYFGPGTRLLVL.

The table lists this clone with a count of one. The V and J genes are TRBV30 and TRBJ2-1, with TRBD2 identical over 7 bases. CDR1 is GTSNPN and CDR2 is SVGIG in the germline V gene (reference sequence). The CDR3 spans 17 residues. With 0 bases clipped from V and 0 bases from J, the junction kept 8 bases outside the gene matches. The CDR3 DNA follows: TGTGCCTGGAGTGTAGTCGCGGGAGCAAGCTCCTACAATGAGCAGTTCTTC. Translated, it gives CAWSVVAGASSYNEQFF.

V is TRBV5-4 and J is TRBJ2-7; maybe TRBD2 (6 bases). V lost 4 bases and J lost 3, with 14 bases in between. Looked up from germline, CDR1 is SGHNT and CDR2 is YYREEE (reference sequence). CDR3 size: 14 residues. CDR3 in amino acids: CASSPGRRSYEQYF. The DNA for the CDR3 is TGTGCCAGCAGCCCGGGGAGGCGAAGCTACGAGCAGTACTTC. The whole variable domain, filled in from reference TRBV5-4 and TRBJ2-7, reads ETGVTQSPTHLIKTRGQQVTLRCSSQSGHNTVSWYQQALGQGPQFIFQYYREEENGRGNFPPRFSGLQFPNYSSELNVNALELDDSALYLCASSPGRRSYEQYFGPGTRLTVT.